Here is one T cell receptor (beta chain) with its context. This clonotype was recorded at least ten times. The specificity of this receptor is unknown. The record has no base qualities; no much larger clone is one base away. This entry belongs to a study of post-analysis software for immune sequencing data (dated by TCRdb to 2015 to 2017). For the wider study: Disease courses on record covered relapsing-remitting, secondary progressive and progressive-relapsing multiple sclerosis, though some patients had no subtype annotation. The multiple sclerosis patient repertoires were compared with about a dozen previously published healthy control repertoires from donors aged roughly 6 to 25 years. A subset of samples was prepared in parallel using single-end sample barcoding, then pooled and co-amplified after Illumina adapter ligation. General conclusions and limits of the study: Significantly higher frequencies in patients than in controls were found for a handful of TRBV segments, including TRBV5-6, TRBV5-1 and TRBV20-1. Strong co-clustering of samples prepared in the same batch was shown by direct clustering with F measure, prompting a batch-effect correction. The control group was slightly older than the multiple sclerosis patient group. Normalized Chao1 diversity was significantly lower in multiple sclerosis patients than controls, suggesting substantial peripheral T-cell clonal expansion.

TCR beta repertoires were profiled from peripheral blood of approximately 13 young patients with multiple sclerosis to demonstrate the VDJtools post-analysis software. The patients with multiple sclerosis were children and adolescents between 6 and 15 years of age. Library preparation employed PCR. TCRdb shows the sequencer as Illumina HiSeq 2500. To reduce PCR and sequencing biases, unique molecular identifiers were built into the TCR beta cDNA libraries. Per 1 to 10 million input T cells, around 500,000 cDNA molecules were obtained, such that each molecule approximated one T cell. The patient libraries were prepared and sequenced with the same protocol used for the earlier healthy control dataset. Samples belonging to the same batch were prepared together, multiplexed and sequenced on a shared HiSeq lane. In the authors' own workflow: Raw barcoded reads were processed with MIGEC, and single-read molecular identifier groups were discarded before consensus assembly and CDR3 extraction. VDJtools was used for post-analysis of the clonotype tables, with diversity normalized by down-sampling every dataset to the smallest sample size. In repertoire overlap clustering, CDR3 amino acid sequences, but not nucleotide sequences, were matched to correct batch-related cross-sample contamination. TCRdb passed the public sequencing reads through fastp at Q25 and MiXCR, retaining productive beta sequences. Every CDR3 protein is listed once, alongside the most common genes and DNA of its rows. The V and J calls and clone size are TCRdb's, not the authors'. The sample table holds about 210,000 distinct CDR3 sequences, of which about 30% were seen once. The ten largest clones represent roughly 3.4% of the sample.

According to the germline V gene, CDR1 reads SQVTM and CDR2 reads ANQGSEA. Measured from the cysteine to the phenylalanine, the CDR3 is 11 residues long. The kept DNA is CDR3 alone, 33 bases in frame from the first base. For this chain, trimming is 4 bases at the V end and 5 bases at the J end, and the number of junction bases without a gene match is 0. Here the chain combines TRBV29-1 and TRBJ1-2; the junction holds 8 bases that match TRBD1. This clonotype was obtained from a girl aged 2 to 17 with multiple sclerosis. Sequenced input: blood. The DNA sequence reads TGCAGCGTTGGACAGGGGTATGGCTACACCTTC. Its coded protein is CSVGQGYGYTF. Beyond the CDR3, the reference TRBV29-1 and TRBJ1-2 genes provide the residues; the full variable domain reads: SAVISQKPSRDICQRGTSLTIQCQVDSQVTMMFWYRQQPGQSLTLIATANQGSEATYESGFVIDKFPISRPNLTFSTLTVSNMSPEDSSIYLCSVGQGYGYTFGSGTRLTVV.